Below are 26 T cell receptor beta chains sequenced from a single sample in a study of blood T cells in healthy people across ages. A J-beta primer mix and a sample-barcoded 5' primer were used in a second PCR of about 7 to 12 cycles. TCRdb itself ran the 5' RACE reads through MiXCR, one entry per CDR3 protein. There are about 2 million distinct CDR3 sequences in the sample; roughly 49% occur only once, and 2.1% lies in the top ten. Material for sequencing was blood. These receptors all come from a woman aged 40 to 49 in good health.

The V call is TRBV5-1, the J call TRBJ2-3, with D unclear. CDR1 and CDR2 (germline): SGHRS, YFSETQ. Trimming took 5 bases from V and 2 from J, leaving 9 bases between them. CDR3 length: 13 amino acids. CDR3 nucleotides: TGCGCCAGCAGGGGCCCCAACACAGATACGCAGTATTTT. This sequence encodes CASRGPNTDTQYF.

The chain recombines TRBV25-1 with TRBJ1-1; no clear D. Germline CDR1 reads MGHDK; CDR2 reads SYGVNS. The CDR3 has 13 amino acids. Trimming took off 2 bases at V and 7 bases at J, with 11 bases between the two ends. The DNA of the CDR3 is TGTGCCAGCAGTGAACGCTGGGCTGATGAAGCTTTCTTT. Translated, it gives CASSERWADEAFF.

The genes are TRBV20-1 and TRBJ1-1, with D possibly matching TRBD1 (5 bases). The germline V gene has CDR1 DFQATT and CDR2 SNEGSKA (reference sequence). The CDR3 loop spans 14 amino acids. The V and J ends lost 5 bases and 6 bases respectively, with 19 bases between them. The CDR3 spells CSAFESRVRPEAFF. DNA of the CDR3: TGCAGTGCTTTTGAGAGCAGGGTTCGCCCTGAAGCTTTCTTT.

The V gene is TRBV6-5, the J gene TRBJ2-2, with TRBD1 identical over 8 bases. Germline CDR1 MNHEY, CDR2 SVGAGI. The CDR3 totals 15 residues. Losses at the gene ends were 6 bases for V and 6 bases for J; bases not matched to a gene: 9. The CDR3 reads CASSPIRTGPGELFF. CDR3 DNA sequence: TGTGCCAGCAGCCCAATACGGACAGGGCCCGGGGAGCTGTTTTTT.

This clonotype came up once. The chain couples TRBV5-5 to TRBJ2-5; D perhaps matches TRBD1 (6 bases). CDR1 is SGHKS, CDR2 YYEKEE, per germline (reference sequence). Trimming shortened V by 4 bases and J by 1 base, and 14 bases separated the two germline ends. The CDR3 consists of 15 residues. The CDR3 DNA is TGTGCCAGCAGCCTCGCAGGGGAGCTCCAAGAGACCCAGTACTTC. Protein sequence: CASSLAGELQETQYF. Full variable domain (remainder filled in from reference TRBV5-5 and TRBJ2-5): DAGVTQSPTHLIKTRGQQVTLRCSPISGHKSVSWYQQVLGQGPQFIFQYYEKEERGRGNFPDRFSARQFPNYSSELNVNALLLGDSALYLCASSLAGELQETQYFGPGTRLLVL.

This clonotype was counted between two and nine times. This rearrangement joins TRBV10-3 to TRBJ1-2; TRBD1 matches at 7 bases. Germline V CDR1 and CDR2: ENHRY, SYGVKD. There are 14 residues in the CDR3. The V and J ends lost 6 bases and 0 bases, in that order; junction bases with no gene match: 4. The CDR3: CAISEQGSNYGYTF. CDR3 bases: TGTGCCATCAGCGAACAGGGGTCTAACTATGGCTACACCTTC.

The chain carries TRBV12-3 or TRBV12-4 and TRBJ2-7; possible D gene TRBD2, 5 bases. V shed 10 bases and J shed 3 bases, with 19 bases lying between them. CDR3 length: 14 residues. In DNA form, the CDR3 reads TGTGCCACAGCCCCTTCCGAGCGGTACTACGAGCAGTACTTC. Amino acid sequence: CATAPSERYYEQYF.

The gene calls are TRBV6-2 or TRBV6-3 and TRBJ2-4, with D possibly being TRBD1 or TRBD2 (6 bases each). The J call may not be correct, given that the DNA end is closer to TRBJ2-7. CDR3 length equals 12 residues. Germline V gene data show CDR1 as MNHEY and CDR2 as SVGEGT. The CDR3, as DNA: TGTGCCAGCGGGGGGACAACCTACGAGCAGTACTTC. Its translation: CASGGTTYEQYF.

This clonotype has a handful of counts. This rearrangement joins TRBV14 to TRBJ1-2, with D hard to call. This CDR3 region has 15 residues. Germline CDR1 reads SGHDN; CDR2 reads FVKESK. Trimming took 0 bases from V and 2 from J, leaving 10 bases between them. Written as DNA, the CDR3 is TGTGCCAGCAGCCAAGATAACCGGGAGAACTATGGCTACACCTTC. It encodes CASSQDNRENYGYTF. The full variable domain, completed using reference TRBV14 and TRBJ1-2, is EAGVTQFPSHSVIEKGQTVTLRCDPISGHDNLYWYRRVMGKEIKFLLHFVKESKQDESGMPNNRFLAERTGGTYSTLKVQPAELEDSGVYFCASSQDNRENYGYTFGSGTRLTVV.

This rearrangement joins TRBV12-3 or TRBV12-4 to TRBJ2-1, with D perhaps matching TRBD1 or TRBD2 (6 bases each). V was pared by 0 bases and J by 9 bases, with 15 bases between. The CDR3 contains 15 residues. The CDR3 loop reads CASSLAGGATGEQFF. The CDR3 DNA reads TGTGCCAGCAGTTTAGCGGGGGGCGCGACGGGTGAGCAGTTCTTC.

This chain joins TRBV12-3 or TRBV12-4 and TRBJ1-5; D is perhaps TRBD1 (5 bases). CDR3 length: 12 amino acids. V was shortened by 7 bases and J by 2 bases, with 6 bases between the two germline ends. In DNA, the CDR3 is TGTGCCAGCATGGGGGGCAATCAGCCCCAGCATTTT. This translates into CASMGGNQPQHF.

The chain uses TRBV12-3 or TRBV12-4 and TRBJ1-4; 9 nucleotides line up with TRBD1. Losses at the gene ends were 3 bases for V and 4 bases for J; bases not matched to a gene: 3. The length of the CDR3 is 15 residues. Here the CDR3 reads CASSLGQGFNEKLFF. The CDR3 DNA sequence: TGTGCCAGCAGTTTGGGACAGGGTTTTAATGAAAAACTGTTTTTT.

This clonotype was counted between two and nine times. The chain carries TRBV7-2 and TRBJ1-4, with D perhaps matching TRBD1 (5 bases). The CDR3 spans 15 residues. V was cut by 5 bases and J by 2 bases, with 12 bases left in between. The germline V gene has CDR1 SGHTA and CDR2 FQGNSA. Here the CDR3 reads CASSMQTATNEKLFF. The CDR3 nucleotides are TGTGCCAGCAGCATGCAGACAGCCACTAATGAAAAACTGTTTTTT.

As to this clonotype: A much larger clone lies one base from this, so it may be a read error. This chain joins TRBV29-1 and TRBJ1-2, with D hard to call. V was cut by 4 bases and J by 3 bases, with 6 bases left in between. This CDR3 is 11 amino acids long. CDR1 and CDR2 from the germline V gene are SQVTM and ANQGSEA. CDR3 in amino acids: CSVVGHYGYTF. The CDR3, as DNA: TGCAGCGTTGTAGGGCACTATGGCTACACCTTC.

This clonotype showed up just a few times. The chain employs TRBV7-3 and TRBJ1-6; no clear D gene. The CDR3 runs 15 residues. V shed 1 base and J shed 7 bases, with 11 bases lying between them. CDR1 is SGHTA and CDR2 is FQGTGA in the germline V gene. The CDR3 bases are TGTGCCAGCAGCTTAAACCCTATGGGGAATTCACCCCTCCACTTT. Its translation is CASSLNPMGNSPLHF.

The chain is built from TRBV19 and TRBJ2-7; D remains unclear. The germline gives CDR1 LNHDA, CDR2 SQIVND (reference sequence). The CDR3 extends over 14 amino acids. Trimming took 6 bases from V and 0 from J, leaving 12 bases between them. CDR3 nucleotides: TGTGCCAGTAGCCCTCAGTCGAGCTCCTACGAGCAGTACTTC. It encodes CASSPQSSSYEQYF.

The chain is built from TRBV9 and TRBJ2-4, with 11 bases fitting TRBD1. CDR3 length: 16 residues. V lost 3 bases and J lost 4; bases outside the gene matches: 6. CDR1 and CDR2 (germline): SGDLS, YYNGEE. CDR3 coding DNA: TGTGCCAGCAGCGCCGGACAGGGGGCGCTGAAAAACATTCAGTACTTC. Its translation is CASSAGQGALKNIQYF. Variable domain in full (rest from reference TRBV9 and TRBJ2-4): DSGVTQTPKHLITATGQRVTLRCSPRSGDLSVYWYQQSLDQGLQFLIQYYNGEERAKGNILERFSAQQFPDLHSELNLSSLELGDSALYFCASSAGQGALKNIQYFGAGTRLSVL.

This clonotype has just a few counts. In DNA form, the CDR3 reads TGCGCCAGCAGCCAGGACCTAACAGGGGGCGGTGGCTACACCTTC. Translated: CASSQDLTGGGGYTF. This chain connects TRBV4-3 to TRBJ1-2, with 9 bases aligning to TRBD1. CDR1 is LGHNA, CDR2 YSLEER, per germline. CDR3 length: 15 amino acids. V gave up 3 bases and J gave up 7 bases; unmatched junction bases: 9.

The rearrangement uses TRBV24-1 and TRBJ2-1; D may correspond to TRBD1 or TRBD2 (5 bases each). Germline assignment: CDR1 KGHDR and CDR2 SFDVKD. The CDR3 consists of 12 residues. V was trimmed by 3 bases and J by 13 bases, leaving 12 bases between them. The CDR3 here is CATSDPGTFQFF. The CDR3 DNA is TGTGCCACCAGTGATCCCGGGACCTTCCAGTTCTTC.

This clonotype was found once. The chain employs TRBV4-3 and TRBJ2-7; either TRBD1 or TRBD2 may fit D (6 bases each). Looked up from germline, CDR1 is LGHNA and CDR2 is YSLEER. This CDR3 is 17 amino acids long. Trimming left V 4 bases short and J 1 base short, with 20 bases between. The CDR3 loop is CASSPSEGTTISYEQYF. For the CDR3, the DNA is TGCGCCAGCAGCCCATCGGAGGGGACAACGATTTCCTACGAGCAGTACTTC.

This clonotype was seen only a few times. The CDR3: CSARRGTGAYEQYF. CDR3 nucleotides: TGCAGTGCTAGACGAGGGACAGGGGCCTACGAGCAGTACTTC. The genes are TRBV20-1 and TRBJ2-7; the match to TRBD1 covers 10 bases. The CDR3 extends over 14 amino acids. The V gene's germline CDR1 is DFQATT and CDR2 SNEGSKA (reference sequence). J was trimmed by 2 bases and V by 2 bases; bases with no gene match: 3.

The chain combines TRBV7-9 with TRBJ1-1, with D maybe TRBD1 (6 bases). The germline V gene has CDR1 SEHNR and CDR2 FQNEAQ (reference sequence). This CDR3 spans 11 amino acids. Trimming took 4 bases from V and 8 from J, leaving 8 bases between them. CDR3 DNA sequence: TGTGCCAGCAGCTCCGGACAGGAAGCTTTCTTT. It encodes CASSSGQEAFF.

V usage is TRBV20-1 and J usage is TRBJ1-5; D unclear. The CDR3 length is 15 residues. Germline V gene sequence: CDR1 DFQATT, CDR2 SNEGSKA (reference sequence). V lost 2 bases and J 3 bases, leaving 14 bases between the germline ends. The CDR3 here is CSARPGSAANQPQHF. Here the CDR3 DNA reads TGCAGTGCTAGACCCGGGTCTGCCGCCAATCAGCCCCAGCATTTT.

V is TRBV5-1 and J is TRBJ2-5; TRBD1 matches 9 bases. There are 15 residues in the CDR3. V lost 6 bases to trimming and J lost 3 bases; unmatched junction nucleotides: 9. From germline, CDR1 is SGHRS and CDR2 YFSETQ. CDR3 in amino acids: CASNWGDRDKETQYF. CDR3 DNA sequence: TGCGCCAGCAACTGGGGGGACAGGGATAAAGAGACCCAGTACTTC.

The V call is TRBV14, the J call TRBJ2-7; TRBD1 matches 8 bases. The closer fit of TRBJ2-5 to the DNA end suggests the J call may be wrong. Germline loops: CDR1 SGHDN, CDR2 FVKESK. This CDR3 region has 15 residues. The CDR3: CASSPRGQVRETQYF. CDR3 DNA: TGTGCCAGCAGCCCCAGGGGACAGGTCCGGGAGACCCAGTACTTC.

The V and J genes are TRBV7-8 and TRBJ2-3; maybe TRBD2 (6 bases). CDR1 and CDR2 from the germline V gene are SGHVS and FQNEAQ. Trimming stripped 2 bases from V and 0 bases from J, with 18 bases between. The CDR3 covers 18 residues. CDR3 DNA sequence: TGTGCCAGCAGCTTACCCCTGGGAGCGGGTCTTAGCACAGATACGCAGTATTTT. Translating gives CASSLPLGAGLSTDTQYF.